A single sample is the source of the 17 T cell receptor beta chains below, sequenced in a study of early T cells in non-severe SARS-CoV-2 infection. TCRdb analysed the 5' RACE reads with MiXCR anew, one entry per CDR3 protein. The sample lists about 71,000 distinct CDR3 sequences; roughly 12% were seen once. The material was whole blood, obtained at baseline. The receptors shown here come from an adult who was a healthcare worker with PCR-confirmed SARS-CoV-2 infection or an uninfected control (not recorded which).

The chain uses TRBV20-1 and TRBJ2-7; D remains unclear. Between the trimmed V and J ends, which lost 4 bases and 6 bases, there was a span of 10 bases. Germline lookup yields CDR1 DFQATT and CDR2 SNEGSKA (reference sequence). The CDR3 length is 11 residues. The CDR3 DNA sequence: TGCAGTGCTACCCGGTACCTCGAGCAGTACTTC. It translates to CSATRYLEQYF.

This clonotype has ten or more counts. The chain recombines TRBV11-2 with TRBJ2-7, with D perhaps TRBD1 or TRBD2 (6 bases each). This CDR3 has 13 residues. Trimming took off 3 bases at V and 4 bases at J, with 10 bases between the two ends. CDR1 is SGHAT and CDR2 is FQNNGV in the germline V gene. CDR3 sequence: CASSFQGRYEQYF. Written as DNA, the CDR3 is TGTGCCAGCAGCTTCCAGGGGAGGTACGAGCAGTACTTC.

The chain couples TRBV7-9 to TRBJ2-5; tentatively, D is TRBD1 (5 bases). Germline CDR1 and CDR2: SEHNR and FQNEAQ (reference sequence). This CDR3 has 14 amino acids. V lost 3 bases and J 5 bases, leaving 13 bases between the germline ends. CDR3 residues: CASSFLQGRETQYF. The CDR3 DNA follows: TGTGCCAGCAGCTTCCTTCAGGGTCGCGAGACCCAGTACTTC.

The V and J genes are TRBV2 and TRBJ2-1; possibly TRBD1 or TRBD2 for D (5 bases each). The germline V and J ends were trimmed by 6 bases and 4 bases, with 13 bases remaining between them. There are 14 residues in the CDR3. Germline V gene sequence: CDR1 SNHLY, CDR2 FYNNEI. The CDR3: CASRGEQAYNEQFF. The CDR3 nucleotides read TGTGCCAGCAGGGGAGAACAGGCGTACAATGAGCAGTTCTTC.

In its sample, this clonotype was seen many times. The chain employs TRBV7-2 and TRBJ1-3; D unresolved. The CDR3 is 14 residues long. Germline V gives CDR1 SGHTA, CDR2 FQGNSA. V lost 6 bases and J lost 0, with 9 bases in between. CDR3 amino acids: CASRMTLSGNTIYF. CDR3 in DNA: TGTGCCAGCAGGATGACACTCTCTGGAAACACCATATATTTT.

The chain combines TRBV20-1 with TRBJ2-4; D is ambiguous. Trimming took 7 bases from V and 3 from J, leaving 7 bases between them. The CDR3 consists of 11 residues. CDR1 is DFQATT, CDR2 SNEGSKA, per germline (reference sequence). The CDR3 coding sequence is TGCAGTGGAGTGAGCAAAAACATTCAGTACTTC. This codes for CSGVSKNIQYF.

This clonotype appeared a few times. The chain combines TRBV6-2 or TRBV6-3 with TRBJ2-2; 7 bases are a match to TRBD2. The length of the CDR3 is 15 residues. V lost 5 bases, J lost 4 bases, and 7 bases stayed unmatched. Germline CDR1 is MNHEY and CDR2 is SVGEGT. The DNA for the CDR3 is TGTGCCAGCAGTCTGCCGGGGGGTTTCACCGGGGAGCTGTTTTTT. It specifies CASSLPGGFTGELFF.

This clonotype was recorded at least ten times. The J gene is TRBJ2-3, the V gene TRBV18, with 8 nucleotides matching TRBD2. Germline CDR1 reads KGHSH; CDR2 reads LQKENI. The length of the CDR3 is 17 residues. J lost 2 bases, V lost 2 bases, and 9 bases had no gene match. DNA for the CDR3: TGTGCCAGCTCACCATGGGTCCGTAGCGGGGACACAGATACGCAGTATTTT. Residues: CASSPWVRSGDTDTQYF.

V usage is TRBV10-1 and J usage is TRBJ2-7, with 7 bases aligning to TRBD1. With V trimmed by 4 bases and J by 0 bases, 0 bases remained unmatched. Germline CDR1 is WNHNN and CDR2 is SYGVQD (reference sequence). CDR3 size: 13 residues. The CDR3 coding sequence is TGCGCCAGCAGTGGACAGGGCTCCTACGAGCAGTACTTC. Translating gives CASSGQGSYEQYF.

The chain combines TRBV28 with TRBJ1-2; D may be TRBD1 (6 bases). The CDR3 spans 13 residues. Germline CDR1 reads MDHEN; CDR2 reads SYDVKM. V shed 6 bases and J shed 5 bases, with 13 bases lying between them. CDR3 amino acids: CASRTDSRYGYTF. CDR3 in DNA: TGTGCCAGCAGGACGGACAGCCGATATGGCTACACCTTC.

This clonotype came up a few times. V and J are TRBV5-1 and TRBJ2-3, with 10 nucleotides matching TRBD2. Trimming took 1 base from V and 2 from J; bases not matched to a gene: 10. Germline CDR1 is SGHRS and CDR2 is YFSETQ. The CDR3 runs to 18 residues. The CDR3 coding sequence is TGCGCCAGCAGCTTGTTTCTTAGCGGGGGGCCCCTCACAGATACGCAGTATTTT. Its translation is CASSLFLSGGPLTDTQYF.

V usage is TRBV3-1 and J usage is TRBJ1-5; D call uncertain. CDR3 size: 13 residues. Germline values: CDR1 LGHDT, CDR2 YNNKEL (reference sequence). V lost 2 bases, J lost 3 bases, and 5 bases lay in between. The CDR3 sequence is CASSQKSNQPQHF. The CDR3 bases are TGTGCCAGCAGCCAAAAATCCAATCAGCCCCAGCATTTT.

This clonotype was observed a few times. V gene TRBV3-1 combines with J gene TRBJ2-7, with TRBD1 matching over 8 bases. Germline V gene lookup returns CDR1 LGHDT and CDR2 YNNKEL (reference sequence). V lost 10 bases to trimming and J lost 0 bases; unmatched junction nucleotides: 8. The CDR3 is 14 amino acids. The CDR3 DNA reads as TGTGCCACCTCCACCGGGACAGGCTCCTACGAGCAGTACTTC. Amino acids: CATSTGTGSYEQYF.

This clonotype was seen many times. This chain links TRBV6-2 or TRBV6-3 with TRBJ2-6; weak D call: TRBD1 (5 bases). Germline CDR1 is MNHEY and CDR2 is SVGEGT. The CDR3 extends over 17 amino acids. Trimming removed 2 bases from V and 1 base from J, with 12 bases in between. CDR3 protein: CASSYRRVESGANVLTF. CDR3 bases: TGTGCCAGCAGTTACCGCAGGGTTGAGTCTGGGGCCAACGTCCTGACTTTC.

A few counts support this clonotype. This chain uses TRBV7-9 with TRBJ2-7; 13 nucleotides line up with TRBD2. The junction had 5 bases not matched to a gene; V was cut back by 5 bases and J by 7 bases. Germline-derived CDR1 and CDR2 are SEHNR and FQNEAQ (reference sequence). The CDR3 covers 14 residues. CDR3 DNA: TGTGCCAGCAGCACGGGACTAGCGGGGTGGGAGCAGTACTTC. Protein sequence: CASSTGLAGWEQYF.

Only a few counts were recorded for this clonotype. The chain combines TRBV28 with TRBJ2-3; TRBD2 might be the D (5 bases). Germline CDR1 MDHEN, CDR2 SYDVKM. CDR3 size: 14 residues. Trimming left V 8 bases short and J 1 base short, with 13 bases between. The CDR3 sequence: CASGQEGRTDTQYF. CDR3 sequence (DNA): TGTGCCAGCGGCCAAGAGGGCCGCACAGATACGCAGTATTTT.

The chain carries TRBV28 and TRBJ2-2, with D maybe TRBD2 (6 bases). The length of the CDR3 is 14 residues. Trimming cost V 5 bases and J 5 bases, with 12 bases left between them. Germline V gene sequence: CDR1 MDHEN, CDR2 SYDVKM. CDR3 in amino acids: CASSRDWSTGELFF. In DNA, the CDR3 is TGTGCCAGCAGTCGGGACTGGTCGACCGGGGAGCTGTTTTTT.